This TCR beta chain is from a study of PD-1 blockade in classical Hodgkin lymphoma. As for the study in general: Administration of nivolumab to patients was at 3 mg/kg intravenously every 2 weeks.

About this clone itself: As yet, its antigen is unknown.

Findings of the study overall: By C4D1, diversity of CD4+ TCRs had risen significantly, whereas that of CD8+ TCRs had not.

Every patient had relapsed following autologous stem cell transplantation, and cohorts differed in brentuximab vedotin exposure. Classifying best responses yielded complete response, partial response or progressive disease. This CDR3 has 13 residues. Per germline, CDR1 SGHNT and CDR2 YYREEE (reference sequence). Trimming removed 4 bases from V and 3 bases from J, with 10 bases in between. The assay was immunoSEQ multiplex PCR, and TCRdb's table has in-frame clones only and misses some. The table records roughly 90,000 clones, roughly 81% of them present only once. The chain links TRBV5-4 to TRBJ1-1, with a weak D call TRBD1 (5 bases). This clonotype originated in a human donor with classical Hodgkin lymphoma. Sequenced here: peripheral blood mononuclear cells (PBMCs), sampled before the second cycle of nivolumab. For the CDR3, the DNA is TGTGCCAGCAGCCAAGGGACGGACACTGAAGCTTTCTTT. This encodes CASSQGTDTEAFF.